These T cell receptor beta chains were read from a single sample in a study of blood T cell repertoires in COVID-19. TCRdb's table, derived via immunoSEQ multiplex PCR, lists solely in-frame clones and lacks some. The sample holds 250,000 to 300,000 clones; approximately 90% are singletons and the top ten take 3.6%. Sequencing was performed on peripheral blood. Receptors were obtained from a young man with active or convalescent COVID-19. Both conserved end residues are part of each CDR3. The D gene is left open where the match is weak. Some rows have no size entry. The others give once, few or many, or a class for an expanded clone.

TRBV6-5	-	-	TRBJ1-1	11	TGTGCCAGCAGCGGGAACACTGAAGCTTTCTTT	CASSGNTEAFF
TRBV2	once	TRBD1	TRBJ1-5	14	TGTGCCAGCAGGGATGACAGGGGACGTCAGCCCCAGCATTTT	CASRDDRGRQPQHF
TRBV24-1	-	-	TRBJ1-2	15	TGTGCCACCAGTGATCCCGGTTCAGGGACAAATGGCTACACCTTC	CATSDPGSGTNGYTF
TRBV7-9	-	-	TRBJ2-5	15	TGTGCCAGCAGCCAAGGAGGGCTATCCCAAGAGACCCAGTACTTC	CASSQGGLSQETQYF
TRBV19	once	TRBD1	TRBJ1-5	14	TGTGCCAGCGCGGACAGGGGAGGAAATCAGCCCCAGCATTTT	CASADRGGNQPQHF
TRBV7-3	few	TRBD2	TRBJ2-5	13	TGTGCCAGCAGCCGTAGCGGGGAAGAGACCCAGTACTTC	CASSRSGEETQYF
TRBV29-1	-	TRBD1	TRBJ2-5	13	TGCAGCGCAACGACAGGGCTGCAAGAGACCCAGTACTTC	CSATTGLQETQYF
TRBV5-6	few	-	TRBJ1-1	12	TGTGCCAGCAGCCGGACAGAGCCTGAAGCTTTCTTT	CASSRTEPEAFF
TRBV4-1	-	TRBD2	TRBJ2-3	16	TGCGCCAGCAGCCAAATAGCGGGAGGTAGGGCAGATACGCAGTATTTT	CASSQIAGGRADTQYF
TRBV11-2	once	-	TRBJ1-1	16	TGTGCCAGCAGCTTAAGGGGGAGGGACATGAACACTGAAGCTTTCTTT	CASSLRGRDMNTEAFF
TRBV19	-	-	TRBJ1-2	16	TGTGCCAGTAGTCCCAACCCCAGCAGGGGAGGGTATGGCTACACCTTC	CASSPNPSRGGYGYTF
TRBV28	-	TRBD2	TRBJ2-3	17	TGTGCCAGCAGCCGCAGACTAGCGGGGGATGTGGTGGATACGCAGTATTTT	CASSRRLAGDVVDTQYF
TRBV11-3	-	-	TRBJ1-1	13	TGTGCCAGCAGCCAACAGGTCCACACTGAAGCTTTCTTT	CASSQQVHTEAFF
TRBV7-9	-	TRBD2	TRBJ2-1	12	TGTGCCAGCAGCTTCCTAGCGGAAGAGCAGTTCTTC	CASSFLAEEQFF
TRBV11-2	-	TRBD1	TRBJ1-4	14	TGTGCCAGCAGCCGTGACAGGGGGCTTGAAAAACTGTTTTTT	CASSRDRGLEKLFF
TRBV11-1	-	-	TRBJ2-5	15	TGTGCCAGCAGCTGGGCGACCACCGTGTCCCAGACCCAGTACTTC	CASSWATTVSQTQYF
TRBV24-1	-	-	TRBJ1-1	13	TGTGCCACCTCTACAGGGAACGGAGCTGAAGCTTTCTTT	CATSTGNGAEAFF
TRBV11-3	-	TRBD2	TRBJ2-1	16	TGTGCCAGCAGCTTAGGCCTAGCGGGAAAAAGGGGTGAGCAGTTCTTC	CASSLGLAGKRGEQFF
TRBV30	-	-	TRBJ1-2	13	TGTGCCTGCGGGATCGGGGGAAACTATGGCTACACCTTC	CACGIGGNYGYTF
TRBV11-3	-	-	TRBJ2-7	14	TGTGCCAGCAGCTACGCGGGACAGTACTACGAGCAGTACTTC	CASSYAGQYYEQYF
TRBV4-1	-	-	TRBJ1-3	17	TGCGCCAGCAGCCACCCCCGGGTGGGTAACTCTGGAAACACCATATATTTT	CASSHPRVGNSGNTIYF
TRBV6-2/TRBV6-3	few	-	TRBJ1-2	12	TGTGCCAGCAGTTTTCCGGGTCCTGGCTACACCTTC	CASSFPGPGYTF
TRBV6-5	-	TRBD1	TRBJ1-2	15	TGTGCCAGCAGGGGACAGGGGGCGCGTAACTATGGCTACACCTTC	CASRGQGARNYGYTF
TRBV9	-	-	TRBJ1-1	14	TGTGCCAGCAGCGGAGGGGGGGTGAACACTGAAGCTTTCTTT	CASSGGGVNTEAFF
TRBV12-5	-	-	TRBJ1-5	19	TGTGCTAGTGGTTTGGTCTTATCGTCAGGGGTTAGGAGCAATCAGCCCCAGCATTTT	CASGLVLSSGVRSNQPQHF
TRBV10-3	-	TRBD1	TRBJ1-2	14	TGTGCGTCCTACGGGGGACAGGGTAACTATGGCTACACCTTC	CASYGGQGNYGYTF
TRBV13	-	-	TRBJ1-2	17	TGTGCCAGCAGCCGTAATGACGCGAAAGACAGTAACTATGGCTACACCTTC	CASSRNDAKDSNYGYTF
TRBV19	few	TRBD1	TRBJ2-3	14	TGTGCCAGTGGTGAAACAGGGGGCCCAGATACGCAGTATTTT	CASGETGGPDTQYF
TRBV30	once	-	TRBJ2-2	13	TGTGCCTGGAGTGTTCACAGCCCCGGGGAGCTGTTTTTT	CAWSVHSPGELFF
TRBV4-1	-	TRBD1	TRBJ2-6	16	TGCGCCAGTCGGGACAGTCCGAGCTCTGGGGCCAACGTCCTGACTTTC	CASRDSPSSGANVLTF
TRBV10-3	-	-	TRBJ1-1	13	TGTGCCATCGGGCGGGATATCAACACTGAAGCTTTCTTT	CAIGRDINTEAFF
TRBV5-5	-	TRBD2	TRBJ2-5	16	TGTGCCAGCAGCTTCGAACTAGCGGGAGAAGCAGAGACCCAGTACTTC	CASSFELAGEAETQYF
TRBV19	-	TRBD1	TRBJ1-5	15	TGTGCCAGTGGACTACAGGGGGCGAGCAATCAGCCCCAGCATTTT	CASGLQGASNQPQHF
TRBV18	-	-	TRBJ2-7	14	TGTGCCAGCTCACCGTATGCGGCCCCCTACGAGCAGTACTTC	CASSPYAAPYEQYF
TRBV11-3	-	TRBD1	TRBJ2-1	13	TGTGCCAGCAGCTTGACAGGGTACAATGAGCAGTTCTTC	CASSLTGYNEQFF
TRBV28	-	TRBD1	TRBJ1-5	16	TGTGCCAGCAGTTTTTACCGGGACAGGCTGAATCAGCCCCAGCATTTT	CASSFYRDRLNQPQHF